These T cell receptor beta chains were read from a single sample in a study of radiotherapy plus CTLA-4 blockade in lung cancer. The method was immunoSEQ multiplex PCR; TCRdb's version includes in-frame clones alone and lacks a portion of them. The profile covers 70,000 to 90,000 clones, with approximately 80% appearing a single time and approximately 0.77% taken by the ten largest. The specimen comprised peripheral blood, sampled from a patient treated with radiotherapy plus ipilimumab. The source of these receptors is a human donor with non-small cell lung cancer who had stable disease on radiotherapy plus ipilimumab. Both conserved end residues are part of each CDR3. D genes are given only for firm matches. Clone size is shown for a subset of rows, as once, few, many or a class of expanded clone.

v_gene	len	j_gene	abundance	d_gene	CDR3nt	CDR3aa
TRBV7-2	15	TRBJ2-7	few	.	TGTGCCAGCAGCCCGGAGGCTAGACTCTCCTACGAGCAGTACTTC	CASSPEARLSYEQYF
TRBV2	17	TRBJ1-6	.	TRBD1	TGTGCCAGCAGTGGGGTCATTACGGCAGGGGGTAATTCACCCCTCCACTTT	CASSGVITAGGNSPLHF
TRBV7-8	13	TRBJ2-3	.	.	TGTGCCAGCAGCTTAGGCCGCCAAGATACGCAGTATTTT	CASSLGRQDTQYF
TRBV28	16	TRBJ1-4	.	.	TGTGCCAGCAGACCCCTCGACAGTGCAACTAATGAAAAACTGTTTTTT	CASRPLDSATNEKLFF
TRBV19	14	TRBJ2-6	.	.	TGTGCCAGTAGTCCTTACTCTGGGGCCAACGTCCTGACTTTC	CASSPYSGANVLTF
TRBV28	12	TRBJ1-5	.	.	TGTGCCAGCAGGGGTAGCAATCAGCCCCAGCATTTT	CASRGSNQPQHF
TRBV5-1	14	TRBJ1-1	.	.	TGCGCCAGCAGCCCAGAGGGGAGGGGCACTGAAGCTTTCTTT	CASSPEGRGTEAFF
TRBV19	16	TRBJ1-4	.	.	TGTGCCAGTAGTATGGGAAGGACGGCAACTAATGAAAAACTGTTTTTT	CASSMGRTATNEKLFF
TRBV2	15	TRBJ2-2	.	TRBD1	TGTGCCAGCAGTGGGACAGGGGGGCGAACCGGGGAGCTGTTTTTT	CASSGTGGRTGELFF
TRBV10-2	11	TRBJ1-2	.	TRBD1	TGCGCCAGCCGGGACAGTCATGGCTACACCTTC	CASRDSHGYTF
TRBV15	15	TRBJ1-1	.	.	TGTGCCACCAGCAGAGATCGACCGGGGACCACTGAAGCTTTCTTT	CATSRDRPGTTEAFF
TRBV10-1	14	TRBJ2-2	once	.	TGCGCCAGCAGTGAGCCAGAGAACACCGGGGAGCTGTTTTTT	CASSEPENTGELFF
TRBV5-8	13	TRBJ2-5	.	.	TGTGCCAGCAGTACCCGGGACAAGGAGACCCAGTACTTC	CASSTRDKETQYF
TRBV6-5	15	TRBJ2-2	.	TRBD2	TGTGCCAGCGGCGGGAGGGCAGGGGTCACCGGGGAGCTGTTTTTT	CASGGRAGVTGELFF
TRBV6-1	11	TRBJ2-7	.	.	TGTGCCAGCAGTGTGGGGGATGAGCAGTACTTC	CASSVGDEQYF
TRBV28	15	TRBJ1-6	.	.	TGTGCCAGCAGTTTTGCTGGGGGGTACAATTCACCCCTCCACTTT	CASSFAGGYNSPLHF
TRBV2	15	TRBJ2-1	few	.	TGTGCCAGCAGGCCCGAAGGGGGGGCCAGGAATGAGCAGTTCTTC	CASRPEGGARNEQFF
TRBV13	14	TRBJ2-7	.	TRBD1	TGTGCCAGCAGCTTAGTGAGACAGGGTGCCGAGCAGTACTTC	CASSLVRQGAEQYF
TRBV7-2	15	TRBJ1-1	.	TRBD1	TGTGCCAGCACCCGGACAGGCACCATGAACACTGAAGCTTTCTTT	CASTRTGTMNTEAFF
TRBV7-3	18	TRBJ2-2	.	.	TGTGCCAGCAGCTCCCCACCCTGGCCGGAGAAGAACACCGGGGAGCTGTTTTTT	CASSSPPWPEKNTGELFF
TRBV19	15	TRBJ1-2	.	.	TGTGCCAGTAGTCCGGGCCCCACCCGCCTCTATGGCTACACCTTC	CASSPGPTRLYGYTF
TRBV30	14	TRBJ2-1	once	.	TGTGCCTGGAGTTTTACGACAGGGCGGGGTGAGCAGTTCTTC	CAWSFTTGRGEQFF
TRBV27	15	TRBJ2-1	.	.	TGTGCCAGCAGTTCTAGCGAGAGCTCCTACAATGAGCAGTTCTTC	CASSSSESSYNEQFF
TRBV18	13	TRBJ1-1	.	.	TGTGCCAGCTCAGGCGGGAGGGGCACTGAAGCTTTCTTT	CASSGGRGTEAFF
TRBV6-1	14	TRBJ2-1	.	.	TGTGCCAGCACCCCGGGCGGGAACTACAATGAGCAGTTCTTC	CASTPGGNYNEQFF
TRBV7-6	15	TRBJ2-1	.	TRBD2	TGTGCCAGCAGCCTCGGGGGGTTCACCTACAATGAGCAGTTCTTC	CASSLGGFTYNEQFF
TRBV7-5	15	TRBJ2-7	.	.	TGTGTCAGAAGCCCACGAGGGGAGGGCTCCTACGAGCAGTACTTC	CVRSPRGEGSYEQYF
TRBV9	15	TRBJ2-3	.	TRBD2	TGTGCCAGCGGGACGGGGGGGATCAGCACAGATACGCAGTATTTT	CASGTGGISTDTQYF
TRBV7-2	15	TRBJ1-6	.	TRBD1	TGTGCCAGCAGCAAGGGGACAGGGAGTAATTCACCCCTCCACTTT	CASSKGTGSNSPLHF
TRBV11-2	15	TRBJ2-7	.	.	TGTGCCAGCAGCCAGACTCTTCTGAGCTCCTACGAGCAGTACTTC	CASSQTLLSSYEQYF
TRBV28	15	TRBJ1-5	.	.	TGTGCCAGCAGTTCGGGGGTCCATAGCAATCAGCCCCAGCATTTT	CASSSGVHSNQPQHF
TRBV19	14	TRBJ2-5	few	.	TGTGCCAGTAGTATAGCGCAGACAGAAGAGACCCAGTACTTC	CASSIAQTEETQYF
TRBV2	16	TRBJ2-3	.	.	TGTGCCAGCATCAATATAGCCAGGGGCGGCACAGATACGCAGTATTTT	CASINIARGGTDTQYF
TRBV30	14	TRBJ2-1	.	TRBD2	TGTGCCTGGAGTGGGACTAGAGGTGTAGTTGAGCAGTTCTTC	CAWSGTRGVVEQFF
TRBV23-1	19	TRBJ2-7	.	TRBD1	TGCGCCAGCAGCCCTCACCCGGGACAGGGGGCGGCTAGAAACTCCGAGCAGTACTTC	CASSPHPGQGAARNSEQYF
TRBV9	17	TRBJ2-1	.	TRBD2	TGTGCCAGCAGCGTAGACCCCCTAGCGGGAGTTAAAAATGAGCAGTTCTTC	CASSVDPLAGVKNEQFF
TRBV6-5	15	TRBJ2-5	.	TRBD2	TGTGCCAGCAGTTATCTAGCGGGAGGGAAAGAGACCCAGTACTTC	CASSYLAGGKETQYF
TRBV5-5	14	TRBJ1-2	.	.	TGTGCCAGCAGCTTGGTGCCACAGGGAGATGGCTACACCTTC	CASSLVPQGDGYTF
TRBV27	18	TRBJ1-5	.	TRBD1	TGTGCCAGCAGTTTAGGGTGGACAGGTCCGTCCCCGAATCAGCCCCAGCATTTT	CASSLGWTGPSPNQPQHF
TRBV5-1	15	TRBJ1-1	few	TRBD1	TGCGCCAGCAGCTTGGAAAGGGGGCGAGGCACTGAAGCTTTCTTT	CASSLERGRGTEAFF
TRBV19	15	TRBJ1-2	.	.	TGTGCCAGTAGTATACGGGGAAGAGGTAACTATGGCTACACCTTC	CASSIRGRGNYGYTF
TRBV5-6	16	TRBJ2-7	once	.	TGTGCCAGCACCATACAAGCCGGGACCCACTCCTACGAGCAGTACTTC	CASTIQAGTHSYEQYF
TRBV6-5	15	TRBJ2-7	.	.	TGTGCCAGCAGTTACAAGGCCGGGAGCTCCTACGAGCAGTACTTC	CASSYKAGSSYEQYF
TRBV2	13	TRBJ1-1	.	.	TGTGCCTCTCGAGCGGGCAGGGCCACTGAAGCTTTCTTT	CASRAGRATEAFF
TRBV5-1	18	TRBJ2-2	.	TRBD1	TGCGCCAGCAGCTTGGCCGGACAGGGGGTCGCGAACACCGGGGAGCTGTTTTTT	CASSLAGQGVANTGELFF
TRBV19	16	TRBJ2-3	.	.	TGTGCCAGTAGTATAGACCACACGGGAATCACAGATACGCAGTATTTT	CASSIDHTGITDTQYF
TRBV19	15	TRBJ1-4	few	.	TGTGCCACTACAAGATCCGGGGGGGCTAATGAAAAACTGTTTTTT	CATTRSGGANEKLFF